The 19 T cell receptor beta chains in this list originate from one sample, sequenced in a study of blood T cells in healthy people across ages. A sample-barcoded 5' primer and a J-beta primer mix were used in a second PCR of about 7 to 12 cycles. TCRdb re-analysed the 5' RACE reads in MiXCR, keeping a single row per CDR3 protein. Of about 1.7 million distinct CDR3 sequences in the sample, roughly 27% were seen once. The specimen sequenced was blood. The receptors here all came from a woman in her twenties or thirties in good health.

In its sample, this clonotype was seen a few times. The rearrangement uses TRBV10-3 and TRBJ2-1; 7 nucleotides agree with TRBD1. J gave up 7 bases and V 8 bases, and 5 bases lay outside the gene matches. The CDR3 has 12 residues. Germline CDR1 and CDR2: ENHRY and SYGVKD. The CDR3 nucleotides read TGTGCCATCGGCCAGACAGGGAATGAGCAGTTCTTC. It codes for CAIGQTGNEQFF.

The table lists this clonotype with a few counts. V gene TRBV7-9 combines with J gene TRBJ2-1, with TRBD1 identical over 9 bases. This CDR3 comprises 15 residues. After removal of 5 bases from V and 7 bases from J, the junction contained 9 bases not matched to a gene. CDR1 and CDR2 (germline): SEHNR, FQNEAQ (reference sequence). This CDR3 reads CASSRGQGLRNEQFF. The CDR3 nucleotides are TGTGCCAGCAGCCGCGGACAGGGGCTCAGGAATGAGCAGTTCTTC.

This clonotype appeared a few times. The gene calls are TRBV6-5 and TRBJ2-5, with D perhaps matching TRBD2 (6 bases). V was trimmed by 10 bases and J by 5 bases, leaving 23 bases between them. Per the germline V gene, CDR1 is MNHEY and CDR2 is SVGAGI. This CDR3 spans 15 amino acids. The CDR3 sequence: CATSNRRARTETQYF. The CDR3 nucleotides read TGTGCCACCTCAAATCGGAGGGCGCGGACGGAGACCCAGTACTTC.

This sequence joins TRBV6-1 and TRBJ1-2; D is perhaps TRBD1 (5 bases). V lost 10 bases, J lost 1 base, and 22 bases lay in between. Germline CDR1 and CDR2: MNHNS and SASEGT. This CDR3 spans 16 amino acids. The chain's CDR3 is CANRPYSGVINYGYTF. Here the CDR3 DNA reads TGTGCCAACAGGCCCTACTCGGGGGTGATTAACTATGGCTACACCTTC.

This clonotype was counted ten times or more. The V and J genes are TRBV29-1 and TRBJ2-7; perhaps D is TRBD1 or TRBD2 (5 bases each). The V gene's germline CDR1 is SQVTM and CDR2 ANQGSEA. The ends were cut back, 3 bases at V and 10 bases at J, with 10 bases in the middle. The CDR3 runs 10 residues. This CDR3 reads CSVDRDPQYF. CDR3 in DNA: TGCAGCGTTGACAGGGACCCCCAGTACTTC.

This rearrangement joins TRBV20-1 to TRBJ2-5; 10 nucleotides line up with TRBD1. The CDR3 is 18 amino acids. Germline values: CDR1 DFQATT, CDR2 SNEGSKA (reference sequence). The junction had 24 bases not matched to a gene; V was cut back by 3 bases and J by 11 bases. The CDR3 bases are TGCAGTGCTAGGGCCGGGACAGGGGCGCCGTGGGAGGTAAATGAGCAGTACTTC. Its protein product is CSARAGTGAPWEVNEQYF.

CDR3 protein: CASSPLGGGFYEQFF. In nucleotides, the CDR3 is TGTGCCAGCAGCCCCCTCGGGGGGGGTTTTTATGAGCAGTTCTTC. V gene TRBV3-1 combines with J gene TRBJ2-1; 8 bases are a match to TRBD2. Germline-derived CDR1 and CDR2 are LGHDT and YNNKEL (reference sequence). The J segment lost 8 bases and the V segment lost 4 bases, leaving 10 bases of the junction unmatched. The CDR3 runs 15 residues.

In the case of this clonotype: Relative to the germline gene, one junction end is altered; a read error may explain this. The CDR3 DNA follows: TGTGTCAGCAGTCCCTCTCCCTTATCCTACGAGCAGTACTTC. Its translation: CVSSPSPLSYEQYF. V is TRBV12-3 or TRBV12-4 and J is TRBJ2-7; D remains ambiguous. The CDR3 has 14 amino acids.

This clonotype appeared a few times. The CDR3 loop reads CSATKVGNEQFF. In DNA, the CDR3 is TGCAGTGCTACCAAAGTGGGCAATGAGCAGTTCTTC. The chain is built from TRBV20-1 and TRBJ2-1; D not resolved. The CDR3 loop spans 12 amino acids. The V gene lost 4 bases and the J gene lost 6 bases, with 10 bases spanning the gap. Per the germline V gene, CDR1 is DFQATT and CDR2 is SNEGSKA (reference sequence).

The table lists this clonotype with a few counts. A junction end diverges from the germline sequence, so it may reflect a read error. The J gene is TRBJ2-7, the V gene TRBV12-3 or TRBV12-4; D could derive from TRBD1 or TRBD2 (5 bases each). The CDR3 is 14 amino acids. CDR3 loop: CDSRRWGNSYEQYF. CDR3 in DNA: TGTGACAGCAGACGATGGGGGAACTCCTACGAGCAGTACTTC.

This clonotype was detected a few times. A read error may account for a junction end that differs from germline. This CDR3 is CDSSPRGGNTEAFF. CDR3 nucleotide sequence: TGTGACAGCAGCCCCCGGGGGGGCAACACTGAAGCTTTCTTT. The chain joins TRBV5-5 to TRBJ1-1, with D possibly being TRBD1 (6 bases). Germline CDR1 and CDR2: SGHKS and YYEKEE (reference sequence). The CDR3 runs to 14 residues.

This clonotype appeared many times. The V call is TRBV5-1, the J call TRBJ2-7; possibly TRBD1 for D (7 bases). Per the germline V gene, CDR1 is SGHRS and CDR2 is YFSETQ. Trimming pared 4 bases from V and 5 bases from J, leaving 13 bases between. CDR3 length equals 13 residues. The CDR3 sequence: CASSARGDHEQYF. Written as DNA, the CDR3 is TGCGCCAGCAGCGCCAGGGGGGACCACGAGCAGTACTTC.

This clonotype was found a few times. V is TRBV2 and J is TRBJ2-1; 12 positions match TRBD2. The last part of the DNA fits TRBJ2-7 better; the J call may be wrong. The CDR3 runs 20 residues. Germline-derived CDR1 and CDR2 are SNHLY and FYNNEI. This chain's CDR3 is CASSPGGLAGLAGSYNEQYF. CDR3 DNA sequence: TGTGCCAGCAGCCCCGGAGGACTAGCGGGACTAGCGGGTTCCTACAATGAGCAGTACTTC.

The chain is built from TRBV5-1 and TRBJ2-5, with 13 bases lining up with TRBD2. The CDR3 length is 16 residues. The germline gives CDR1 SGHRS, CDR2 YFSETQ. The V segment lost 3 bases and the J segment 2 bases; nucleotides outside the gene matches: 4. CDR3 loop: CASSSTSGRTQETQYF. CDR3 in DNA: TGCGCCAGCAGCTCGACTAGCGGGAGGACACAAGAGACCCAGTACTTC.

Comments on this clonotype: A much more abundant neighbour one base away suggests this may be a read error. The chain links TRBV2 to TRBJ2-1, with 9 bases aligning to TRBD2. The end of the DNA aligns better with TRBJ2-7, so the J call may be wrong. The germline CDR1 and CDR2 sequences are SNHLY and FYNNEI. The CDR3 length is 16 residues. CDR3 in DNA: TGTGCCAGCATAGGGCAAGCGGGAGGACTCTACAATGAGCAGTACTTC. This encodes CASIGQAGGLYNEQYF.

This clonotype was counted at least ten times. The genes are TRBV29-1 and TRBJ2-2; TRBD2 matches 9 bases. The CDR3 contains 14 residues. CDR1 is SQVTM, CDR2 ANQGSEA, per germline. J was trimmed by 3 bases and V by 8 bases; bases with no gene match: 7. In DNA form, the CDR3 reads TGCAGCTTTAAAGCGGGAGGCGACACCGGGGAGCTGTTTTTT. Translating it yields CSFKAGGDTGELFF.

The chain carries TRBV4-3 and TRBJ2-5; D call uncertain. V shed 0 bases and J shed 3 bases, with 11 bases lying between them. Looked up from germline, CDR1 is LGHNA and CDR2 is YSLEER. This CDR3 is 15 amino acids long. CDR3 sequence (DNA): TGCGCCAGCAGCCAAGAGCTAGTGTTTGAAGAGACCCAGTACTTC. Translating gives CASSQELVFEETQYF.

The V gene is TRBV5-1, the J gene TRBJ2-3; D not resolved. CDR1 SGHRS and CDR2 YFSETQ come from the germline V gene. CDR3 size: 15 residues. V gave up 4 bases and J gave up 0 bases, with 12 bases separating them. The chain's CDR3 is CASSGQVPSTDTQYF. The DNA of the CDR3 is TGCGCCAGCAGCGGGCAGGTCCCAAGCACAGATACGCAGTATTTT.

The table lists this clonotype with many counts. The V call is TRBV29-1, the J call TRBJ2-1; 9 nucleotides line up with TRBD1. Germline V lookup: CDR1 SQVTM, CDR2 ANQGSEA. The length of the CDR3 is 15 residues. The V segment lost 4 bases and the J segment 3 bases; nucleotides outside the gene matches: 7. The CDR3 reads CSVALGTGYYNEQFF. CDR3 bases: TGCAGCGTTGCTTTAGGGACAGGGTACTACAATGAGCAGTTCTTC.